This TCR beta chain was sequenced during a study of CD8 T cells in ankylosing spondylitis. The CDR3 spans 10 residues. V dropped 4 bases and J dropped 9 bases, with 7 bases sitting between them. Germline V gene data show CDR1 as SQVTM and CDR2 as ANQGSEA. Construction of TCR beta libraries was performed using quantitative 5'-RACE with molecular barcodes. TCRdb ran MiXCR on the 5' RACE reads and lists one entry per CDR3 protein. This sample has roughly 440,000 distinct CDR3 sequences; roughly 17% occur once, and the top ten carry just over 1%. This clonotype has only a few counts. No antigen is known for it. Findings of the study overall: Reportedly, disease-linked clones are significantly enriched in ankylosing spondylitis patients' matched synovial fluid. Blood from ankylosing spondylitis patients appeared to carry a characteristic roughly 8-variant TCR beta motif.

The sample was blood, either unsorted or a sorted T cell fraction (not recorded which). This receptor was taken from a male donor with ankylosing spondylitis. The J gene is TRBJ2-1, the V gene TRBV29-1; D possibly corresponds to TRBD2 (6 bases). This CDR3 is CSVGGLEQFF. Written as DNA, the CDR3 is TGCAGCGTTGGGGGACTTGAGCAGTTCTTC.